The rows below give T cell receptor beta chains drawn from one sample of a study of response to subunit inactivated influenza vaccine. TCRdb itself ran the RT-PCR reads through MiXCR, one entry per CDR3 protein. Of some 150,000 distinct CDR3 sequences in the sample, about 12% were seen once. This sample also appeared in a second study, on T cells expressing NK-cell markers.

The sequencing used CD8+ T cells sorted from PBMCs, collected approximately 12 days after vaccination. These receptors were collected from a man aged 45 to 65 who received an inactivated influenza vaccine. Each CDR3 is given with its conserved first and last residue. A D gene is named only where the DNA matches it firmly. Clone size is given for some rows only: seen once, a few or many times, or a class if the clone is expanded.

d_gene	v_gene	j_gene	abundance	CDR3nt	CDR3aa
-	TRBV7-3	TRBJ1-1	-	TGTGCCAGCAGCTTAACGGTGGTGGGGAACACTGAAGCTTTCTTT	CASSLTVVGNTEAFF
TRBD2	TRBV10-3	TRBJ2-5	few	TGTGCCATCAGTCTGAAAGCGGGACTAGCGGCCCAAGAGACCCAGTACTTC	CAISLKAGLAAQETQYF
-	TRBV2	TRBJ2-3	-	TGTGCCAGCACGAGTTTCACAGATACGCAGTATTTT	CASTSFTDTQYF
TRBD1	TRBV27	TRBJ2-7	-	TGTGCCAGCAGTCCCGGGACAGGGGGGAAGGAGCAGTACTTC	CASSPGTGGKEQYF
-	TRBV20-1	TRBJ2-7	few	TGCAGTGCCCCAACCCCGGACACCTTCCCCTCTGAGCAGTACTTC	CSAPTPDTFPSEQYF
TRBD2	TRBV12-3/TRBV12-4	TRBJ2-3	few	TGTGCCAGCAGTTTAAGCGGGGGCCGCACAGATACGCAGTATTTT	CASSLSGGRTDTQYF
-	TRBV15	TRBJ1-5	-	TGTGCCACCAGCAGGGCTCAGGACAAGCCCCAGCATTTT	CATSRAQDKPQHF
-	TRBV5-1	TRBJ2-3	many	TGCGCCAGCAGCTTGGATGGAGGAGGTCTAGGCTCAGATACGCAGTATTTT	CASSLDGGGLGSDTQYF
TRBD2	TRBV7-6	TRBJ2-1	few	TGTGCCAGCAGCTTAGATTTCAGGACTAGCGCCTACAATGAGCAGTTCTTC	CASSLDFRTSAYNEQFF
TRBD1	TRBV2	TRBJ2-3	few	TGTGCCAGCGGTTGGGACAGGGAAAGGACAGATACGCAGTATTTT	CASGWDRERTDTQYF
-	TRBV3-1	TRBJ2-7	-	-	CASSTSGLAGGPSYEQYF
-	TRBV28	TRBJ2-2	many	TGTGCCAGCAGTTTAAAAGTAGGAGGGACCGGGGAGCTGTTTTTT	CASSLKVGGTGELFF
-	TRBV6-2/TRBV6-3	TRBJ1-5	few	TGTGCCAGCAGTTATGTGATGAGCAATCAGCCCCAGCATTTT	CASSYVMSNQPQHF
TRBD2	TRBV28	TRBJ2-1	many	TGTGCCAGCAGTTTACTGACTAGCGGAACCTACAATGAGCAGTTCTTC	CASSLLTSGTYNEQFF
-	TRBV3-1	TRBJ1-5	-	TGTGCCAGCAGCCAAGATCCAGGGCGGGAGCCCCAGCATTTT	CASSQDPGREPQHF
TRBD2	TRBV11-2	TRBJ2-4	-	TGTGCCAGCAGCTTATCCGTAGCGGGAGGTTACCTAGCCAAAAACATTCAGTACTTC	CASSLSVAGGYLAKNIQYF
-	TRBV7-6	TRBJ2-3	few	TGTGCCAGCAGCTTAGCGCTGTCCGGCGGGGGCCTCACAGATACGCAGTATTTT	CASSLALSGGGLTDTQYF